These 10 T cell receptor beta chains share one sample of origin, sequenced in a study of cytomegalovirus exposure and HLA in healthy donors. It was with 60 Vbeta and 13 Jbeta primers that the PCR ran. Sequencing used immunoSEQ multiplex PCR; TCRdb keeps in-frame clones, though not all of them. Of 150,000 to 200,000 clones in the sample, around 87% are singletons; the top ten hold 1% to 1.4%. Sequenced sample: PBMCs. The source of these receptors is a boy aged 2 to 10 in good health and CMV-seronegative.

The CDR3 nucleotides are TGTGCCAGCAGTGTCAGGAACAGGGGATTTACCGGGGAGCTGTTTTTT. Encoded protein: CASSVRNRGFTGELFF. The chain links TRBV2 to TRBJ2-2; TRBD1 aligns across 7 bases. CDR1 SNHLY and CDR2 FYNNEI come from the germline V gene. CDR3 size: 16 residues. The J segment lost 5 bases and the V segment lost 4 bases, leaving 10 bases of the junction unmatched.

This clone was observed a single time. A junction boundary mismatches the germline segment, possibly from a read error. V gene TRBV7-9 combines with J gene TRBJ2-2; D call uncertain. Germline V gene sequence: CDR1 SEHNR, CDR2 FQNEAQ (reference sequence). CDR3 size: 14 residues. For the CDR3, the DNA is TGTTCCAGCAGTTGGGCAGTGGCCCCCGGGGAGCTGTTTTTT. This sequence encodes CSSSWAVAPGELFF.

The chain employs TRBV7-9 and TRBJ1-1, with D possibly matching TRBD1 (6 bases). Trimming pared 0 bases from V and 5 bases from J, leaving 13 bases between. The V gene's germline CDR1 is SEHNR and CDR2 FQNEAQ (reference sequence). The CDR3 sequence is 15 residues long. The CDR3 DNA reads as TGTGCCAGCAGCTTAGCACCGACAGGCGGGACTGAAGCTTTCTTT. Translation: CASSLAPTGGTEAFF. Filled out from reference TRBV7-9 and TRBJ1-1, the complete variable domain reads DTGVSQNPRHKITKRGQNVTFRCDPISEHNRLYWYRQTLGQGPEFLTYFQNEAQLEKSRLLSDRFSAERPKGSFSTLEIQRTEQGDSAMYLCASSLAPTGGTEAFFGQGTRLTVV.

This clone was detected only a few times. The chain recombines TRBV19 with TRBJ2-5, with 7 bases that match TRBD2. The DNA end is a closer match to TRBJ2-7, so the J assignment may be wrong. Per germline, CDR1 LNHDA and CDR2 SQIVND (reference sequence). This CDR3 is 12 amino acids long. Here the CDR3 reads CATTGGPYEQYF. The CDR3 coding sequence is TGTGCCACCACGGGGGGTCCCTACGAGCAGTACTTC.

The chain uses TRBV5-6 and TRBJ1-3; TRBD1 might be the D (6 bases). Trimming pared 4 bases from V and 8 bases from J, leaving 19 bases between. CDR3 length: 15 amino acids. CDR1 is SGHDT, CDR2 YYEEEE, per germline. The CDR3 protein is CASSIRGAGLDTIYF. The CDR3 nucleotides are TGTGCCAGCAGCATCCGGGGGGCAGGGTTGGACACCATATATTTT.

The DNA of the CDR3 is TGTGCCAGCAGGGGGCCCACCGGGGAGCTGTTTTTT. Protein product: CASRGPTGELFF. This chain uses TRBV25-1 with TRBJ2-2; tentative D call: TRBD1 (5 bases). Trimming cost V 6 bases and J 4 bases, with 6 bases left between them. CDR1 is MGHDK, CDR2 SYGVNS, per germline. The CDR3 loop spans 12 amino acids.

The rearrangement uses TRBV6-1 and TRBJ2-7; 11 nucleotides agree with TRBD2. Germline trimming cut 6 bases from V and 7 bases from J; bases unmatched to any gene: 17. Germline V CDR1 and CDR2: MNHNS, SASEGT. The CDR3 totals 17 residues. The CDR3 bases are TGTGCCAGCAGGGAAAAGACTAGCGGGACCCCGGTAAAAGAGCAGTACTTC. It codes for CASREKTSGTPVKEQYF.

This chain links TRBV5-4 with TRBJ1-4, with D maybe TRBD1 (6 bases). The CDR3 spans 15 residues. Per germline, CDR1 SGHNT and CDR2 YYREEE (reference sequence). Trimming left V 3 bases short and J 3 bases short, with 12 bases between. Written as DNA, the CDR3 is TGTGCCAGCAGCTCCAAGGACAGCCCTAATGAAAAACTGTTTTTT. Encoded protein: CASSSKDSPNEKLFF.

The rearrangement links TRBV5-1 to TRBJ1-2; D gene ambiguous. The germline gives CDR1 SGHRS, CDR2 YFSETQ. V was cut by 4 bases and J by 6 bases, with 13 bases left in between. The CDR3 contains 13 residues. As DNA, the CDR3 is TGCGCCAGCAGCATTGGCGGTAAGGATGGCTACACCTTC. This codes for CASSIGGKDGYTF.

CDR3 region: CASSLKGSGYEQYF. DNA of the CDR3: TGCGCCAGCAGCTTGAAGGGATCGGGGTACGAGCAGTACTTC. This chain links TRBV5-1 with TRBJ2-5; tentative D call: TRBD2 (5 bases). The DNA matches TRBJ2-7 better at its end, which makes the J call doubtful. Germline V gene data show CDR1 as SGHRS and CDR2 as YFSETQ. The CDR3 extends over 14 amino acids.